Sequencing of this T cell receptor (beta chain) was carried out in a study of cytomegalovirus exposure and HLA in healthy donors. General observations from the study: Subsequent analysis revealed that first-cohort TCR clusters tended to co-occur in the 110 or so validation repertoires. A few chains tied to CMV proved CMV antigen-specific in vitro.

A word on this clone: Its antigen is undetermined.

From germline, CDR1 is LNHDA and CDR2 SQIVND (reference sequence). The CDR3 totals 15 residues. The V gene lost 3 bases and the J gene lost 0 bases, with 9 bases spanning the gap. Clones were read by immunoSEQ multiplex PCR, and TCRdb kept only the in-frame ones, dropping some. The table includes more than 300,000 clones, around 86% detected once. The donors were in the approximately 130-subject validation cohort; that cohort was separate from the roughly 700-subject first cohort. This TCR was sampled from a woman aged 18 to 35 in good health and CMV-seronegative. Source material: PBMCs. The V and J genes are TRBV19 and TRBJ1-5; D not certain. CDR3 DNA sequence: TGTGCCAGTAGTATGGAGGGCTATAGCAATCAGCCCCAGCATTTT. It encodes CASSMEGYSNQPQHF.